A single T cell receptor beta chain is shown here with its context. The CDR3 is 12 amino acids. Trimming stripped 6 bases from V and 12 bases from J, with 20 bases between. CDR1 and CDR2 from the germline V gene are SQVTM and ANQGSEA. The assay was immunoSEQ multiplex PCR, and TCRdb's table has in-frame clones only and misses some. The repertoire includes more than 85,000 clones, roughly 82% of them detected once, and 4.5% to 6% sits in the top ten. The entry originates in a study of T cell responses to AZD1222 COVID-19 vaccine. The V and J genes are TRBV29-1 and TRBJ1-2; possibly TRBD1 for D (6 bases). The receptor was isolated from an adult in good health. The specimen comprised peripheral blood, sampled on day 0 of AZD1222 vaccination. In DNA form, the CDR3 reads TGCAGCGTCCTTCGCGGGGGGCTGTCGAACACCTTC. Protein sequence: CSVLRGGLSNTF. The entire variable domain, with the rest obtained from reference TRBV29-1 and TRBJ1-2, is as follows: SAVISQKPSRDICQRGTSLTIQCQVDSQVTMMFWYRQQPGQSLTLIATANQGSEATYESGFVIDKFPISRPNLTFSTLTVSNMSPEDSSIYLCSVLRGGLSNTFGSGTRLTVV.